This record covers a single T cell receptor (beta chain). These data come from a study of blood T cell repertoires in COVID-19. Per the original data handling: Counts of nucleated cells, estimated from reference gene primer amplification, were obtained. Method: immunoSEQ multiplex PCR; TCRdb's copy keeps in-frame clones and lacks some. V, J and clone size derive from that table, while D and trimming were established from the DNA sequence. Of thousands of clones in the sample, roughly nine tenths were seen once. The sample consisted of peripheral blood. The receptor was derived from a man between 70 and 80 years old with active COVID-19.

CDR3 residues: CASSTRLAGPLGTQYF. The CDR3 nucleotides are TGTGCCAGCAGCACACGACTAGCGGGGCCACTCGGTACGCAGTATTTT. This chain links TRBV7-3 with TRBJ2-3; 11 bases align to TRBD2. Germline V gene lookup returns CDR1 SGHTA and CDR2 FQGTGA. The trim removed 5 bases at V and 8 bases at J, leaving 12 bases unmatched. This CDR3 region has 16 residues.